The rows below give T cell receptor beta chains drawn from one sample of a study of blood T cells in healthy people across ages. Using its own MiXCR run on the 5' RACE reads, TCRdb lists one record per CDR3 protein. This sample yields roughly 1.4 million distinct CDR3 sequences, of which around 59% are seen a single time; under 8.5% belongs to the top ten. Sequenced input: blood. Receptor source: a man younger than 35 in good health. CDR3s include the opening cysteine and the closing phenylalanine or tryptophan. D genes are given only for firm matches. Not every row has a clone size; where given, it reads once, few, many or a size class.

d_call: TRBD2; j_call: TRBJ2-3; v_call: TRBV29-1; clone_size: few; cdr3_aa: CSVDRRGFGTSGGAPDTQYF; cdr3_nt: TGCAGCGTTGACCGGAGGGGATTCGGGACTAGCGGGGGGGCCCCAGATACGCAGTATTTT
d_call: NA; j_call: TRBJ1-2; v_call: TRBV6-5; clone_size: few; cdr3_aa: CASSYSRAPGYGYTF; cdr3_nt: TGTGCCAGCAGTTACTCCAGGGCCCCGGGCTATGGCTACACCTTC
d_call: NA; j_call: TRBJ1-1; v_call: TRBV29-1; clone_size: NA; cdr3_aa: CSVKEGGKDTEAFF; cdr3_nt: TGCAGCGTCAAGGAGGGGGGAAAGGACACTGAAGCTTTCTTT
d_call: NA; j_call: TRBJ2-1; v_call: TRBV7-9; clone_size: NA; cdr3_aa: CASSNPWDGEQFF; cdr3_nt: TGTGCCAGCAGCAACCCCTGGGATGGTGAGCAGTTCTTC
d_call: NA; j_call: TRBJ2-5; v_call: TRBV29-1; clone_size: NA; cdr3_aa: CSVEGDLAREIQYF; cdr3_nt: TGCAGCGTTGAAGGTGATCTCGCTCGAGAGATCCAGTACTTC
d_call: NA; j_call: TRBJ2-3; v_call: TRBV6-5; clone_size: NA; cdr3_aa: CASSFARPSTDTQYF; cdr3_nt: TGTGCCAGCAGTTTCGCCAGACCTTCCACAGATACGCAGTATTTT
d_call: NA; j_call: TRBJ2-3; v_call: TRBV6-5; clone_size: NA; cdr3_aa: CASSSPRTFGDTQYF; cdr3_nt: TGTGCCAGCAGTAGCCCCCGGACATTCGGAGATACGCAGTATTTT
d_call: TRBD1; j_call: TRBJ2-5; v_call: TRBV5-1; clone_size: few; cdr3_aa: CASRYGQGQETQYF; cdr3_nt: TGCGCCAGCAGATACGGACAGGGCCAAGAGACCCAGTACTTC
d_call: NA; j_call: TRBJ2-7; v_call: TRBV2; clone_size: NA; cdr3_aa: CASNRDTKAYEQYF; cdr3_nt: TGTGCCAGCAACAGGGACACCAAGGCCTACGAGCAGTACTTC
d_call: TRBD2; j_call: TRBJ2-1; v_call: TRBV3-1; clone_size: NA; cdr3_aa: CASSQRPTSGPNNEQFF; cdr3_nt: TGTGCCAGCAGCCAGCGTCCGACTAGCGGGCCAAACAATGAGCAGTTCTTC
d_call: TRBD1; j_call: TRBJ1-1; v_call: TRBV15; clone_size: NA; cdr3_aa: CVTSRDRGREAFF; cdr3_nt: TGTGTCACCAGCAGAGACAGGGGGCGCGAAGCTTTCTTT
d_call: NA; j_call: TRBJ2-7; v_call: TRBV4-1; clone_size: NA; cdr3_aa: CASSPTSFGDEQYF; cdr3_nt: TGCGCCAGCAGCCCGACGTCCTTTGGGGACGAGCAGTACTTC
d_call: NA; j_call: TRBJ2-1; v_call: TRBV21-1; clone_size: NA; cdr3_aa: CASSNELAEHYNEQFF; cdr3_nt: TGTGCCAGCAGCAATGAACTAGCGGAACACTACAATGAGCAGTTCTTC
d_call: TRBD2; j_call: TRBJ2-1; v_call: TRBV20-1; clone_size: NA; cdr3_aa: CSADLAGDALNEQFF; cdr3_nt: TGCAGTGCTGACCTAGCGGGGGATGCGTTAAATGAGCAGTTCTTC
d_call: TRBD1; j_call: TRBJ1-1; v_call: TRBV11-2; clone_size: NA; cdr3_aa: CASSFTGGVTEAFF; cdr3_nt: TGTGCCAGCAGCTTCACAGGGGGCGTCACTGAAGCTTTCTTT
d_call: NA; j_call: TRBJ1-2; v_call: TRBV12-3/TRBV12-4; clone_size: NA; cdr3_aa: CASSQGLVGRSGYTF; cdr3_nt: TGTGCCAGCAGCCAAGGCCTGGTGGGTAGGAGTGGCTACACCTTC
d_call: NA; j_call: TRBJ2-1; v_call: TRBV4-2; clone_size: NA; cdr3_aa: CASSQEGGQSNEQFF; cdr3_nt: TGTGCCAGCAGCCAAGAAGGGGGGCAGTCCAATGAGCAGTTCTTC
d_call: NA; j_call: TRBJ1-1; v_call: TRBV6-2/TRBV6-3; clone_size: NA; cdr3_aa: CASSSHRAEMNTEAFF; cdr3_nt: TGTGCCAGCAGTTCCCACAGGGCGGAGATGAACACTGAAGCTTTCTTT
d_call: NA; j_call: TRBJ2-7; v_call: TRBV13; clone_size: few; cdr3_aa: CASSGQENYEQYF; cdr3_nt: TGTGCCAGTAGCGGACAGGAAAATTACGAGCAGTACTTC
d_call: NA; j_call: TRBJ2-5; v_call: TRBV7-2; clone_size: NA; cdr3_aa: CASSLGRTTQYF; cdr3_nt: TGTGCCAGCAGCTTGGGGAGGACGACCCAGTACTTC
d_call: NA; j_call: TRBJ1-5; v_call: TRBV2; clone_size: NA; cdr3_aa: CASSRSREQPQHF; cdr3_nt: TGTGCCAGCAGTCGAAGCAGGGAGCAGCCCCAGCATTTT
d_call: TRBD2; j_call: TRBJ2-3; v_call: TRBV28; clone_size: NA; cdr3_aa: CASIGLAGGDTQYF; cdr3_nt: TGTGCCAGCATTGGACTAGCGGGGGGTGATACGCAGTATTTT
d_call: NA; j_call: TRBJ2-1; v_call: TRBV27; clone_size: few; cdr3_aa: CASSRQGHYNEQFF; cdr3_nt: TGTGCCAGCAGTAGGCAAGGCCACTACAATGAGCAGTTCTTC
d_call: TRBD1; j_call: TRBJ2-7; v_call: TRBV20-1; clone_size: few; cdr3_aa: CSARPHLPGQNYEQYF; cdr3_nt: TGCAGTGCTAGGCCCCATCTACCGGGACAGAACTACGAGCAGTACTTC
d_call: NA; j_call: TRBJ2-7; v_call: TRBV3-1; clone_size: few; cdr3_aa: CASSQAWTTSYEQYF; cdr3_nt: TGTGCCAGCAGCCAAGCCTGGACTACTTCATACGAGCAGTACTTC
d_call: NA; j_call: TRBJ1-4; v_call: TRBV20-1; clone_size: NA; cdr3_aa: CSARERQLFF; cdr3_nt: TGCAGTGCTAGAGAAAGACAACTGTTTTTT
d_call: NA; j_call: TRBJ2-4; v_call: TRBV29-1; clone_size: few; cdr3_aa: CSVGLPTTVGGVGQYF; cdr3_nt: TGCAGCGTGGGCCTCCCTACGACAGTGGGGGGCGTCGGTCAGTACTTC